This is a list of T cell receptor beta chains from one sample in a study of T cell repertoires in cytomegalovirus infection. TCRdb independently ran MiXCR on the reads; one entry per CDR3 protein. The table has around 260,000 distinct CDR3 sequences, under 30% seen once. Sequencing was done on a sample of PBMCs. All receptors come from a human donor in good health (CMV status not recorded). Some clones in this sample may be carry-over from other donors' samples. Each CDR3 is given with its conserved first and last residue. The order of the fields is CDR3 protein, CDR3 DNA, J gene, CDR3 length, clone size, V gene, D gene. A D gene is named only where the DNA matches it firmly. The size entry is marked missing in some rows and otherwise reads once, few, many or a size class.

cdr3_aa: CASSQQREYYNEQFF; cdr3_nt: TGTGCCAGCAGTCAACAGCGGGAGTACTACAATGAGCAGTTCTTC; j_call: TRBJ2-1; cdr3_length: 15; clone_size: -; v_call: TRBV6-2/TRBV6-3; d_call: TRBD2
cdr3_aa: CASSQDRYEKLFF; cdr3_nt: TGTGCCAGCAGCCAAGATCGGTATGAAAAACTGTTTTTT; j_call: TRBJ1-4; cdr3_length: 13; clone_size: few; v_call: TRBV14; d_call: -
cdr3_aa: CASSFQGQVDTQYF; cdr3_nt: TGTGCCAGCAGCTTTCAGGGGCAGGTAGATACGCAGTATTTT; j_call: TRBJ2-3; cdr3_length: 14; clone_size: many; v_call: TRBV7-8; d_call: -
cdr3_aa: CASSQDQVYGYTF; cdr3_nt: TGCGCCAGCAGCCAAGATCAGGTCTATGGCTACACCTTC; j_call: TRBJ1-2; cdr3_length: 13; clone_size: few; v_call: TRBV4-1; d_call: -
cdr3_aa: CASSPDRAPEQYF; cdr3_nt: TGTGCCAGCAGTCCGGACAGGGCCCCCGAGCAGTACTTC; j_call: TRBJ2-7; cdr3_length: 13; clone_size: few; v_call: TRBV2; d_call: TRBD1
cdr3_aa: CSARLDTGELFF; cdr3_nt: TGCAGTGCCAGACTAGATACCGGGGAGCTGTTTTTT; j_call: TRBJ2-2; cdr3_length: 12; clone_size: -; v_call: TRBV20-1; d_call: -
cdr3_aa: CASSRDGRQGLHF; cdr3_nt: TGTGCCAGCTCACGCGACGGGCGACAGGGCCTCCACTTT; j_call: TRBJ1-6; cdr3_length: 13; clone_size: -; v_call: TRBV18; d_call: TRBD1
cdr3_aa: CASSRTLYNQPQHF; cdr3_nt: TGTGCCAGCAGCCGCACCCTGTACAATCAGCCCCAGCATTTT; j_call: TRBJ1-5; cdr3_length: 14; clone_size: -; v_call: TRBV28; d_call: -
cdr3_aa: CASSFKGGETQYF; cdr3_nt: TGTGCCAGCAGCTTTAAAGGGGGAGAGACCCAGTACTTC; j_call: TRBJ2-5; cdr3_length: 13; clone_size: many; v_call: TRBV7-2; d_call: -
cdr3_aa: CSARGRADTEAFF; cdr3_nt: TGCAGTGCTAGAGGCAGAGCCGACACTGAAGCTTTCTTT; j_call: TRBJ1-1; cdr3_length: 13; clone_size: few; v_call: TRBV20-1; d_call: -
cdr3_aa: CAISESGGGTGELFF; cdr3_nt: TGTGCCATCAGTGAGTCAGGTGGGGGAACCGGGGAGCTGTTTTTT; j_call: TRBJ2-2; cdr3_length: 15; clone_size: -; v_call: TRBV10-3; d_call: -